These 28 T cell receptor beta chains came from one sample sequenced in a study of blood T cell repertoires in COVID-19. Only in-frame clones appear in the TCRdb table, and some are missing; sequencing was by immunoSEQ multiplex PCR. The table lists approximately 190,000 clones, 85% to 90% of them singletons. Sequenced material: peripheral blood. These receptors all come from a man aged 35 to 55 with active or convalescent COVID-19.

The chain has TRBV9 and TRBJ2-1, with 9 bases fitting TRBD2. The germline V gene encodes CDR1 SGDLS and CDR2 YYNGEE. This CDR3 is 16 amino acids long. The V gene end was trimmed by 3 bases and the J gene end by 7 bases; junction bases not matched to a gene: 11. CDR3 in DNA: TGTGCCAGCAGCGCTCTTATTAGCGGGAGTTTGAATGAGCAGTTCTTC. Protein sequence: CASSALISGSLNEQFF.

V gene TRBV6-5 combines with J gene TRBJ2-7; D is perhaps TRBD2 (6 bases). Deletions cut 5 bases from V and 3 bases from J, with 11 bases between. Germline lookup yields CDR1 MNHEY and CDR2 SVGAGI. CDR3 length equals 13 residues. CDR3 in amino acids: CASSTLTSYEQYF. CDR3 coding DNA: TGTGCCAGCAGTACCCTGACTAGCTACGAGCAGTACTTC.

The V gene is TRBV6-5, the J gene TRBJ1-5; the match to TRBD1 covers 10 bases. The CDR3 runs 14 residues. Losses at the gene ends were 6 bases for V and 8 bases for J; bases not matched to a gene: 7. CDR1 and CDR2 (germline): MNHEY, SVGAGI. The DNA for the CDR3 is TGTGCCAGCAGAAGGGACAGGGGCATGGAGCCCCAGCATTTT. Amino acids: CASRRDRGMEPQHF.

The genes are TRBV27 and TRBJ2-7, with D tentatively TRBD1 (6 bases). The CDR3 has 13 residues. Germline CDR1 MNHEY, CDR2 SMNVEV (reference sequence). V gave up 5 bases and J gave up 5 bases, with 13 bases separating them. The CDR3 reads CASSIIRGDEQYF. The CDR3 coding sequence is TGTGCCAGCAGTATAATCAGGGGTGACGAGCAGTACTTC.

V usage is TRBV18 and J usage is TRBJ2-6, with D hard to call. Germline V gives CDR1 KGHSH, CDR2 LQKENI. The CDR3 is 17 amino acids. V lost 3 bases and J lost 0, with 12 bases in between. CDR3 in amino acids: CASSPRQVGSGANVLTF. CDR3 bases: TGTGCCAGCTCACCTCGCCAGGTCGGCTCTGGGGCCAACGTCCTGACTTTC.

The CDR3 nucleotides read TGTGCCAGCAGCTTAAAGAGCCGCGGGGGGGCTGGAATAGATACGCAGTATTTT. As protein: CASSLKSRGGAGIDTQYF. The chain employs TRBV13 and TRBJ2-3, with 9 nucleotides matching TRBD2. From germline, CDR1 is PRHDT and CDR2 FYEKMQ (reference sequence). V lost 2 bases to trimming and J lost 5 bases; unmatched junction nucleotides: 14. There are 18 residues in the CDR3.

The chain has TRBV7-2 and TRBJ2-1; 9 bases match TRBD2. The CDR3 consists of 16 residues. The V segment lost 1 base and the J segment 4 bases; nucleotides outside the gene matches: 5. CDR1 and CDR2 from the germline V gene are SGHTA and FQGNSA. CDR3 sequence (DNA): TGTGCCAGCAGCTTAGGAGGACTAGCGAGTTACAATGAGCAGTTCTTC. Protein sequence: CASSLGGLASYNEQFF.

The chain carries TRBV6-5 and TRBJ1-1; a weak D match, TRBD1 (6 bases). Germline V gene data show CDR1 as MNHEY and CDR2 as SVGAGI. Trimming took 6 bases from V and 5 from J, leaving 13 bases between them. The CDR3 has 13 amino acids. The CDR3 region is CASRKGEGTEAFF. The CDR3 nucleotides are TGTGCCAGCAGAAAGGGGGAGGGAACTGAAGCTTTCTTT.

The chain's CDR3 is CASQTGGSHEKLFF. The CDR3 DNA follows: TGTGCCAGCCAAACCGGGGGGAGTCATGAAAAACTGTTTTTT. The chain has TRBV19 and TRBJ1-4; D is perhaps TRBD1 (5 bases). Germline lookup yields CDR1 LNHDA and CDR2 SQIVND (reference sequence). The CDR3 runs 14 residues. Trimming shortened V by 9 bases and J by 6 bases, and 17 bases separated the two germline ends.

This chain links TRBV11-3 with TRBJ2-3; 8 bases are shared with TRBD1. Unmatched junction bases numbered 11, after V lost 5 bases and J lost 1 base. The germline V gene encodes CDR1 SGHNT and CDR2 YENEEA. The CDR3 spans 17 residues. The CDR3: CASSQRQGPGGTDTQYF. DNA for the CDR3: TGTGCCAGCAGCCAAAGACAGGGGCCCGGGGGCACAGATACGCAGTATTTT.

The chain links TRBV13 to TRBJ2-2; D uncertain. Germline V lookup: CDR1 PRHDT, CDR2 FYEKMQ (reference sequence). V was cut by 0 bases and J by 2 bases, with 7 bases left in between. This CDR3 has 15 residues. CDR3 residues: CASSLGSVNTGELFF. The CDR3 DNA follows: TGTGCCAGCAGCTTAGGATCGGTAAACACCGGGGAGCTGTTTTTT.

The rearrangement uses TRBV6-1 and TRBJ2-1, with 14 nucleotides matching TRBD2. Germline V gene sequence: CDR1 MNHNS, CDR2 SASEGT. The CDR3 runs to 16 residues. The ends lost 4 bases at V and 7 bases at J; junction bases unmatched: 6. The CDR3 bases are TGTGCCAGCAGTGCCCGACTAGCGGGAGGGCAGAATGAGCAGTTCTTC. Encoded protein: CASSARLAGGQNEQFF.

Here the CDR3 reads CASHKALFANYGYTF. DNA of the CDR3: TGTGCCAGTCATAAAGCGCTCTTTGCTAACTATGGCTACACCTTC. This chain joins TRBV19 and TRBJ1-2; D unresolved. CDR3 length: 15 amino acids. V was cut by 8 bases and J by 0 bases, with 16 bases left in between. Germline assignment: CDR1 LNHDA and CDR2 SQIVND (reference sequence).

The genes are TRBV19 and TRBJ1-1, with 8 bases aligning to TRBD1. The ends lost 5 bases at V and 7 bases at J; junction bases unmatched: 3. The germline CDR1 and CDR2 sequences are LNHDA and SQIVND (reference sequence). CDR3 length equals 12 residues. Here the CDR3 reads CASSQGAVEAFF. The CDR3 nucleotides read TGTGCCAGTAGTCAGGGGGCCGTTGAAGCTTTCTTT.

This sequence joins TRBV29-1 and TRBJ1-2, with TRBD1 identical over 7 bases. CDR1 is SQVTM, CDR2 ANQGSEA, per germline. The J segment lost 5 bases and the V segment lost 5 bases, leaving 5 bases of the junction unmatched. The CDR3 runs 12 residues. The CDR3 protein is CSVRQGTYGYTF. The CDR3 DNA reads TGCAGCGTTCGACAGGGCACTTATGGCTACACCTTC.

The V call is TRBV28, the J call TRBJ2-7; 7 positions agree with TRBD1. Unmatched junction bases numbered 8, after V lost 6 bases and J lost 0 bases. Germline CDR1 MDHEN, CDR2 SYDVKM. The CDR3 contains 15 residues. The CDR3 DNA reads TGTGCCAGCAGCTCCCCACAGGGGAGCTCCTACGAGCAGTACTTC. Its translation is CASSSPQGSSYEQYF.

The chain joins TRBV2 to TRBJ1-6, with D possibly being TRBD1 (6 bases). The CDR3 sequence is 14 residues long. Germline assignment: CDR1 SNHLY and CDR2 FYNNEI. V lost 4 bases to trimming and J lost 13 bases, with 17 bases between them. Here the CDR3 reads CASSVDGDTGPLHF. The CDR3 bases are TGTGCCAGCAGTGTTGATGGGGACACCGGGCCCCTCCACTTT. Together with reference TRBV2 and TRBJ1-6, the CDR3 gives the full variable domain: EPEVTQTPSHQVTQMGQEVILRCVPISNHLYFYWYRQILGQKVEFLVSFYNNEISEKSEIFDDQFSVERPDGSNFTLKIRSTKLEDSAMYFCASSVDGDTGPLHFGNGTRLTVT.

CDR3 amino acids: CRRGVYEQYF. In nucleotides, the CDR3 is TGTCGCAGGGGTGTGTACGAGCAGTACTTC. The chain joins TRBV21-1 to TRBJ2-7; the table assigns TRBD1, which was not confirmed against the DNA. TRBV21-1 is a documented pseudogene. This CDR3 spans 10 amino acids.

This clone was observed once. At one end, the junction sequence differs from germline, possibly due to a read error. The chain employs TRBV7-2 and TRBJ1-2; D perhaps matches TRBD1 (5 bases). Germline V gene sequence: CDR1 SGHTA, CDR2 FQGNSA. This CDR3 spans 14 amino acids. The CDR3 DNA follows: TGTGCCAGCAGCTATAGCTTGGGGGGTCTCTTCTCCCTCTTC. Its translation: CASSYSLGGLFSLF.

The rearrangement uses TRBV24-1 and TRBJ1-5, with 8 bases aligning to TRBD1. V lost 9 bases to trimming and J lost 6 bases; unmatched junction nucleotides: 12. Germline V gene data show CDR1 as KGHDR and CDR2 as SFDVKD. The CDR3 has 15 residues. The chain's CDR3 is CATGVTGGTSQPQHF. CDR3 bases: TGTGCCACCGGAGTAACAGGGGGGACAAGTCAGCCCCAGCATTTT.

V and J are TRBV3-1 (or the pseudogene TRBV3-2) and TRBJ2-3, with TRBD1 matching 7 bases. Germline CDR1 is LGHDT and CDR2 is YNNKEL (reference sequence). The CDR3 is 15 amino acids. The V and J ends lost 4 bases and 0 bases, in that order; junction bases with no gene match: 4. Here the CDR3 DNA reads TGTGCCAGCAGCCCCCGGGACAGAAGCACAGATACGCAGTATTTT. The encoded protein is CASSPRDRSTDTQYF.

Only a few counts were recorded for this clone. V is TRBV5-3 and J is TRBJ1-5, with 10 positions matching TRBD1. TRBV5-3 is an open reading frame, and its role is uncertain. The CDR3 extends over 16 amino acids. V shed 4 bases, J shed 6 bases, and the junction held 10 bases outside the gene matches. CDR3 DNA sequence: TGTGCCAGAAGCAAAGACAGGGGGCGGGATTTTCAGCCCCAGCATTTT. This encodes CARSKDRGRDFQPQHF.

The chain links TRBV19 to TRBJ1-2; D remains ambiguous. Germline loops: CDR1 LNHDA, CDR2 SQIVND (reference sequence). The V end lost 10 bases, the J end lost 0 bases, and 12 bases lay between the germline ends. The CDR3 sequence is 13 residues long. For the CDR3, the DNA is TGTGCCACTACGAGGCCGACTAACTATGGCTACACCTTC. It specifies CATTRPTNYGYTF. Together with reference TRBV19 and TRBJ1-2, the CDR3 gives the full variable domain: DGGITQSPKYLFRKEGQNVTLSCEQNLNHDAMYWYRQDPGQGLRLIYYSQIVNDFQKGDIAEGYSVSREKKESFPLTVTSAQKNPTAFYLCATTRPTNYGYTFGSGTRLTVV.

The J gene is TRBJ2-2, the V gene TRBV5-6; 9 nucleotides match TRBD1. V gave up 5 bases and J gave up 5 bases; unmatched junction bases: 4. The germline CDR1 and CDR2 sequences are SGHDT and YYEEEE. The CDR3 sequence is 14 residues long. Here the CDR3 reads CASRRTGVTGELFF. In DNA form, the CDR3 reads TGTGCCAGCAGGCGGACAGGGGTTACCGGGGAGCTGTTTTTT.

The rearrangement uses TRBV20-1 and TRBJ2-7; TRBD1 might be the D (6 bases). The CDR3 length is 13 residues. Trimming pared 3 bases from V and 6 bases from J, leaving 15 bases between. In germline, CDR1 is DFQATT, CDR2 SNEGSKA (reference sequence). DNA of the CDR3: TGCAGTGCTAGTTCAGGGGAAACGTTCGAGCAGTACTTC. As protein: CSASSGETFEQYF.

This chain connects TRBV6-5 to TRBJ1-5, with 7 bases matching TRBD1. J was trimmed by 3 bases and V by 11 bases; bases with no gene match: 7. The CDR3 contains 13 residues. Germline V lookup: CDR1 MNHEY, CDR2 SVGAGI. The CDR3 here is CAGAGQFNQPQHF. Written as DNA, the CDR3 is TGTGCCGGGGCGGGACAGTTCAATCAGCCCCAGCATTTT.

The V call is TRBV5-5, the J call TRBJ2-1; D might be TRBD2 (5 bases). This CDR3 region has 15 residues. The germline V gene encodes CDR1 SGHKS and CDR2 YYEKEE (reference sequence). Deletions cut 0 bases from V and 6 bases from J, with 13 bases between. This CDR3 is CASSLDASWGNEQFF. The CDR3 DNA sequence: TGTGCCAGCAGCTTGGATGCTAGCTGGGGCAATGAGCAGTTCTTC. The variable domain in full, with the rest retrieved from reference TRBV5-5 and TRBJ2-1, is DAGVTQSPTHLIKTRGQQVTLRCSPISGHKSVSWYQQVLGQGPQFIFQYYEKEERGRGNFPDRFSARQFPNYSSELNVNALLLGDSALYLCASSLDASWGNEQFFGPGTRLTVL.

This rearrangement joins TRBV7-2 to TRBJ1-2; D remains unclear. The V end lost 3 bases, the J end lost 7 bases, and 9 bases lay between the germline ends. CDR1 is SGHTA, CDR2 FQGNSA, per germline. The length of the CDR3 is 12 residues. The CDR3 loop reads CASSFYSSGYTF. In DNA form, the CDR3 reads TGTGCCAGCAGCTTCTACAGTAGTGGCTACACCTTC.